The subject of this entry is one TCR beta chain. This specimen belongs to a study of blood T cell repertoires in COVID-19. Study summary: From T cells, B-cell-depleted T cells, or PBMCs came the material, which was cDNA or gDNA.

Original methodology: Reference gene primer amplification gave nucleated cell count estimates. The assay was immunoSEQ multiplex PCR, and TCRdb's table has in-frame clones only and misses some. From that table come the V and J calls and clone size; the DNA was used to work out D and trimming. The table includes about 30,000 clones, approximately 80% detected once. The CDR3 runs to 17 residues. CDR1 SGHRS and CDR2 YFSETQ come from the germline V gene. Trimming removed 0 bases from V and 0 bases from J; junction bases left unmatched: 6. The chain joins TRBV5-1 to TRBJ1-1; 9 bases are shared with TRBD1. Sequenced sample: peripheral blood. This sequence was found in a man older than 75 with acute or convalescent COVID-19. The CDR3 here is CASSLGGTGNMNTEAFF. CDR3 bases: TGCGCCAGCAGCTTGGGAGGGACAGGGAATATGAACACTGAAGCTTTCTTT.